The subject of this entry is one T cell receptor beta chain. Together with a sample-barcoded 5' primer, a J-beta primer mix was included in a second PCR lasting about 6 to 11 cycles. TCRdb used MiXCR to reprocess the 5' RACE reads, holding one entry per CDR3 protein. The repertoire has 600,000 to 900,000 distinct CDR3 sequences, roughly 24% of them found once; the top ten carry roughly 3.1%. The entry originates in a study of blood T cells in healthy people across ages. V was pared by 1 base and J by 2 bases, with 9 bases between. The germline gives CDR1 LGHDT, CDR2 YNNKEL (reference sequence). This CDR3 contains 14 residues. These data are also associated with another study on T cells of mothers and their children.

The clonotype comes from a boy younger than 18 in good health. The V and J genes are TRBV3-1 and TRBJ2-7, with D possibly matching TRBD1 (5 bases). The sequencing sample was made of blood. The CDR3 DNA reads TGTGCCAGCAGCCAAGGGGGCAGGGCCTACGAGCAGTACTTC. Protein product: CASSQGGRAYEQYF.